The clone carrying this T cell receptor beta chain was seen repeatedly, ten times or more. Exclusion criteria comprised uncontrolled infection, other autoimmune disease, pregnancy or lactation. Source material for PBMCs was more than 9.5 ml fresh peripheral blood. This record belongs to a study of T cells in Graves' hyperthyroidism and ophthalmopathy. The CDR3 has 13 residues. Trimming cost V 2 bases and J 7 bases, with 9 bases left between them. CDR1 and CDR2 (germline): LNHDA, SQIVND (reference sequence). Amplified TCR beta CDR3 regions derived from RNA transcripts. TCR CDR3 regions were first amplified by RT-PCR with HTBI primers. TCRdb ran MiXCR on the multiplex PCR reads and lists one entry per CDR3 protein. The table lists 600,000 to 700,000 distinct CDR3 sequences, about 15% of them singletons.

The sequenced sample was blood. The rearrangement joins TRBV19 to TRBJ1-5; a weak D match, TRBD1 (5 bases). This receptor was taken from a woman between 40 and 55 years old with Graves' ophthalmopathy. CDR3 sequence: CASSILRDQPQHF. DNA of the CDR3: TGTGCCAGTAGTATACTCAGGGACCAGCCCCAGCATTTT.